Included here is one T cell receptor (beta chain) sequence, with context. The record originates from a study of blood T cell repertoires in COVID-19. Overall study: From T cells, B-cell-depleted T cells, or PBMCs came the material, which was cDNA or gDNA.

V trimming: 4 bases; J trimming: 5 bases; junction bases outside the gene matches: 4. The CDR3 spans 14 residues. CDR1 and CDR2 (germline): MGHDK, SYGVNS. Per the original data handling: Counts of nucleated cells, estimated from reference gene primer amplification, were obtained. Using immunoSEQ multiplex PCR, the repertoire was profiled, and TCRdb retains in-frame clones only, with some absent. Clone size and V and J calls were adopted from that table, with D and trimming inferred from the DNA. The profile shows approximately 200,000 clones, around 84% of them singletons. Sequenced material: peripheral blood. This TCR came from a man in his fifties or sixties with acute or convalescent COVID-19. This rearrangement joins TRBV25-1 to TRBJ1-1; 10 positions match TRBD1. The CDR3 DNA reads as TGTGCCAGCAGTGTGACAGGGGGCCTTACTGAAGCTTTCTTT. It is translated as CASSVTGGLTEAFF.